The clone carrying this T cell receptor (beta chain) occurred many times. What it binds is not known. Individual cDNA molecules received unique molecular identifiers. From the 5' RACE reads, TCRdb called clonotypes with MiXCR, one entry per CDR3 protein. The sample carries around 29,000 distinct CDR3 sequences, 5.7% recorded once. This entry comes from a study of early T cells in non-severe SARS-CoV-2 infection. Study in general: Sequencing was performed on bulk RNA from unsorted whole blood, leaving chains unpaired. Points from the study as a whole: Matching with VDJdb favored anti-spike CD8 responses (missing private and CD4 specificities).

The CDR3 runs to 14 residues. Trimming left V 8 bases short and J 0 bases short, with 14 bases between. The germline V gene encodes CDR1 SQVTM and CDR2 ANQGSEA. The TCR was taken from an adult who was a healthcare worker with PCR-confirmed SARS-CoV-2 infection or an uninfected control (not recorded which). The chain recombines TRBV29-1 with TRBJ2-4, with no clear D. The sample taken for sequencing was whole blood. CDR3 loop: CSFLLLGAKNIQYF. In DNA, the CDR3 is TGCAGCTTCCTCCTTTTAGGAGCCAAAAACATTCAGTACTTC.